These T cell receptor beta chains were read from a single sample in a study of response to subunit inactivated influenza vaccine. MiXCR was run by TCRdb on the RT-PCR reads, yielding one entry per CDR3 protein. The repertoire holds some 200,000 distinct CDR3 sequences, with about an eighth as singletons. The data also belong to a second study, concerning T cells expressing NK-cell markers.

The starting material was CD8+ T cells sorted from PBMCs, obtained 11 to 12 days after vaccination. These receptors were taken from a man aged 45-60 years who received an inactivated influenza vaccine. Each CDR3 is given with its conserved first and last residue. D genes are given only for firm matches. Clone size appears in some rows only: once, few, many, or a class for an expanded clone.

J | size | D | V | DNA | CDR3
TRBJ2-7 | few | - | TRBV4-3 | TGCGCCAGCAGCCAAGATGGGTACTACGAGCAGTACTTC | CASSQDGYYEQYF
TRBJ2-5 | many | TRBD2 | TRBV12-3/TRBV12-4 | TGTGCCAGCAGCTCAACCCGGGGGGGGGCCCAGGACCAGTACTTC | CASSSTRGGAQDQYF
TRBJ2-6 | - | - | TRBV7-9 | TGTGCCAGCAGCTCCTCCGGGGCCAACGTCCTGACTTTC | CASSSSGANVLTF
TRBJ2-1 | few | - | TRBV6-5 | TGTGCCAGCAGTGAAGGGGTTGAGCAGTTCTTC | CASSEGVEQFF
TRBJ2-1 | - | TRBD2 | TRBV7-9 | TGTGCCAGCAGCCTAGCGGAAACCTACAATGAGCAGTTCTTC | CASSLAETYNEQFF
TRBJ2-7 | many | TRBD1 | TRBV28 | TGTGCCAGCGCCTCCCCGGGACAGGGGGATGCCCTCTACGAGCAGTACTTC | CASASPGQGDALYEQYF
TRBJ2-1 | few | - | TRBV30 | TGTGCCTGGAGTGAGACTAGGGTGGGGGGTGAGCAGTTCTTC | CAWSETRVGGEQFF
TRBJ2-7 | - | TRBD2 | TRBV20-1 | TGCAGTGCTAGAGGACTAGCGGGAGGGCCATACGAGCAGTACTTC | CSARGLAGGPYEQYF
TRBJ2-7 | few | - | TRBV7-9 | TGTGCCAGCAGCTTAGAGGGAGCCTACGAGCAGTACTTC | CASSLEGAYEQYF
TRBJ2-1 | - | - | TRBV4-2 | TGTGCCAGCAGCCAAGTGAAGGGGCTAGCCTCCTACAATGAGCAGTTCTTC | CASSQVKGLASYNEQFF
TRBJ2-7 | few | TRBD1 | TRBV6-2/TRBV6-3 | TGTGCCAGCAGTTACCAAGGACAGGGACTGACCTACGAGCAGTACTTC | CASSYQGQGLTYEQYF
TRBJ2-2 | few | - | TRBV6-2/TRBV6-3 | TGTGCCAGCAGTTACATGGCAGGGGCCACCGGGGAGCTGTTTTTT | CASSYMAGATGELFF
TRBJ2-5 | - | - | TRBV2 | TGTGCCAGCAGTGAAGGCCCTCTAGGAGAGACCCAGTACTTC | CASSEGPLGETQYF
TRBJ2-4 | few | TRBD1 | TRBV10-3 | TGTGCCATCAGTGTCTTTCATGGACAGGGGGTAAACATTCAGTACTTC | CAISVFHGQGVNIQYF
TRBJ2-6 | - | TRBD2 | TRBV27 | TGTGCCAGCAGCCGACTAGCGGGGGCCAACGTCCTGACTTTC | CASSRLAGANVLTF
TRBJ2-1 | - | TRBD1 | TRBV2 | TGTGCCACCCGGACAGGGCGCTACAATGAGCAGTTCTTC | CATRTGRYNEQFF
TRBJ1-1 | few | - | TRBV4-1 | TGCGCCAGCAGCCAAGGGCCTCTCCCGAACACTGAAGCTTTCTTT | CASSQGPLPNTEAFF
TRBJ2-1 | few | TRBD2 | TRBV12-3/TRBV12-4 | TGTGCCAGCAGTTTACGGACTAGATTCAATGAGCAGTTCTTC | CASSLRTRFNEQFF
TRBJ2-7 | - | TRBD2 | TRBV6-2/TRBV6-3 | TGTGCCAGCAGTTACACTAGCGGGAAAATCTACGAGCAGTACTTC | CASSYTSGKIYEQYF
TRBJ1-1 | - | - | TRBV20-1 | TGCAGTGCCGTGCGAGGGCTCGGGATGGAAGCTTTCTTT | CSAVRGLGMEAFF
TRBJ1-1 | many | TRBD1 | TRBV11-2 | TGTGCCAGCAGCCGGACAGGGGGGCAAAGAGTGGCTTTCTTT | CASSRTGGQRVAFF
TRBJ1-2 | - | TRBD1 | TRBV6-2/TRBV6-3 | TGTGCCAGCAGTTACTCGACAGGGAAAGACCCTTATGGCTACACCTTC | CASSYSTGKDPYGYTF
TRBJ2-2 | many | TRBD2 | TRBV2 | TGTGCCAGCATCCCCGCGGGGGGGCTTAGCGGGGAGCTGTTTTTT | CASIPAGGLSGELFF
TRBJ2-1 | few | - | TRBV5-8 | TGTGCCAGCAGATCTGGAGTAGGAAACTCCTACAATGAGCAGTTCTTC | CASRSGVGNSYNEQFF
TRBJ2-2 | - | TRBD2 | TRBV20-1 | TGCAGTGCTAGACATCTAGCGGGAAACACCGGGGAGCTGTTTTTT | CSARHLAGNTGELFF
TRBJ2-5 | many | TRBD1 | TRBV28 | TGTGCCAGCAGTCCTCTCGACAGGGCAGAGACCCAGTACTTC | CASSPLDRAETQYF
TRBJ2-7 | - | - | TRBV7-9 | TGTGCCAGCAGCTCCGCGGCCCCTACGGGGCAGTACTTC | CASSSAAPTGQYF
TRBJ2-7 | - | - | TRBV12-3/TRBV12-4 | TGTGCCAGCAGTTCCCATTCGGGAGTCTCCTACGAGCAGTACTTC | CASSSHSGVSYEQYF
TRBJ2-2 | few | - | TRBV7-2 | TGTGCCAGCAGGGCCCCCGTGACAGGAAACACCGGGGAGCTGTTTTTT | CASRAPVTGNTGELFF
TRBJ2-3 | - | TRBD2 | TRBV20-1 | TGCAGTGCTAGAACGCTAGCGGAGAGCACAGATACGCAGTATTTT | CSARTLAESTDTQYF
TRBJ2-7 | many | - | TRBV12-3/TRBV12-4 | TGTGCCAGCAGTTGGGCCGGGAGCTCCTACGAGCAGTACTTC | CASSWAGSSYEQYF
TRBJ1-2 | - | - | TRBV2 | TGTGCCAGCAGAGGCCGGGACATCTATGGCTACACCTTC | CASRGRDIYGYTF
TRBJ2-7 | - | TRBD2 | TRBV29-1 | TGCAGCGTCTTTGTGCCGGGACTACCCACCTACGAGCAGTACTTC | CSVFVPGLPTYEQYF
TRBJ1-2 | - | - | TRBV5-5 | TGTGCCAGCAGCTTGGGATCCGCCGGGTCCATGTCTGGCTACACCTTC | CASSLGSAGSMSGYTF
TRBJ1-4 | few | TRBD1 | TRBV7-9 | TGTGCCAGCGTCGGGACAGCTGGTGAAAAACTGTTTTTT | CASVGTAGEKLFF
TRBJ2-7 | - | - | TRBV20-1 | TGCAGTGCCTCACGGGCCTACGAGCAGTACTTC | CSASRAYEQYF
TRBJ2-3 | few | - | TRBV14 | TGTGCCAGCAGCTTATGGCCAGATACGCAGTATTTT | CASSLWPDTQYF
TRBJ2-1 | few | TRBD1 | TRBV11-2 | TGTGCCAGCAGCTTAGTTCTATGGGGACAGGGCTACAATGAGCAGTTCTTC | CASSLVLWGQGYNEQFF
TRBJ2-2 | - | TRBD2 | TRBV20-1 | TGCAGTGCTGATAGCGGGGGCACGAACACCGGGGAGCTGTTTTTT | CSADSGGTNTGELFF
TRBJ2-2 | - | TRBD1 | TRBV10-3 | TGTGCCATCAGTGAGCCAGACCCCGGACAGGGGGCTATCGGGGAGCTGTTTTTT | CAISEPDPGQGAIGELFF
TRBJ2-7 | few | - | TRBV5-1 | TGCGCCAGCAGCTTGGTTTCGGGGGAGACCTACGAGCAGTACTTC | CASSLVSGETYEQYF